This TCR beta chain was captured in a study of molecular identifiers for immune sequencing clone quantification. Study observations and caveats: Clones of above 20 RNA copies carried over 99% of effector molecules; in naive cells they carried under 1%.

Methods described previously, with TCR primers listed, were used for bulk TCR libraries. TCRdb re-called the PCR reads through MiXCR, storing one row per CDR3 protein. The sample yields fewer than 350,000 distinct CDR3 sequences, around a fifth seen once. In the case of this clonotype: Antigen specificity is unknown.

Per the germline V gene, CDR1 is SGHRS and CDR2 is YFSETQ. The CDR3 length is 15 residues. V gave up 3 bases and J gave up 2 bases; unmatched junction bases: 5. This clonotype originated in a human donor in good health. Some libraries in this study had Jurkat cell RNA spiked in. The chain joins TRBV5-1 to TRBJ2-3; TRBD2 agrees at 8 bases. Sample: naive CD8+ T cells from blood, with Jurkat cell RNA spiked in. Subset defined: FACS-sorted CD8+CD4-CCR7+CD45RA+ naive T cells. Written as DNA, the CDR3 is TGCGCCAGCAGCTCGGGGGGGGTATCCACAGATACGCAGTATTTT. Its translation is CASSSGGVSTDTQYF.